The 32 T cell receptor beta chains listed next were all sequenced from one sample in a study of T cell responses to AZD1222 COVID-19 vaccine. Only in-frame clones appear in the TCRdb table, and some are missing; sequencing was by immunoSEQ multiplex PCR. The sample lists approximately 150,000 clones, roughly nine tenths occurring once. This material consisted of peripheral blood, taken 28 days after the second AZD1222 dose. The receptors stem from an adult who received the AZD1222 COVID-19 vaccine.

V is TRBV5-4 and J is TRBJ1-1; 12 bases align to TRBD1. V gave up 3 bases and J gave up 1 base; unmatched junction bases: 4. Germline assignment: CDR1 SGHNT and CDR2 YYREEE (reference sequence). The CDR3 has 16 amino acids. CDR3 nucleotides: TGTGCCAGCAGCTGGGGACAGGGGGCAAAGAACACTGAAGCTTTCTTT. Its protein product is CASSWGQGAKNTEAFF.

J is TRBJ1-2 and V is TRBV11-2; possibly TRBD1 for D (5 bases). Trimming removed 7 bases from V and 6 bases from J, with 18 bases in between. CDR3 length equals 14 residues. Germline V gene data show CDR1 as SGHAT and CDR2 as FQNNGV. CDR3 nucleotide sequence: TGTGCCAGCACACCCGACAGCACTCCTGATGGCTACACCTTC. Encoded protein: CASTPDSTPDGYTF.

CDR3 protein: CASSLGTGESAVQYF. DNA of the CDR3: TGTGCCAGCAGCTTAGGAACAGGGGAGTCCGCAGTACAGTACTTC. V and J are TRBV7-9 and TRBJ2-7; 7 nucleotides match TRBD1. Germline CDR1 and CDR2: SEHNR and FQNEAQ (reference sequence). The ends lost 1 base at V and 10 bases at J; junction bases unmatched: 13. The CDR3 sequence is 15 residues long.

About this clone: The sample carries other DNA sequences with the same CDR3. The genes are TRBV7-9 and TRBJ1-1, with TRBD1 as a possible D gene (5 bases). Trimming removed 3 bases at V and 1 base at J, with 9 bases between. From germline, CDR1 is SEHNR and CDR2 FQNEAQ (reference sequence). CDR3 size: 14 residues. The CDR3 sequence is CASSLGGGNTEAFF. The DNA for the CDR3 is TGTGCCAGCAGCTTGGGTGGGGGGAACACTGAAGCTTTCTTT.

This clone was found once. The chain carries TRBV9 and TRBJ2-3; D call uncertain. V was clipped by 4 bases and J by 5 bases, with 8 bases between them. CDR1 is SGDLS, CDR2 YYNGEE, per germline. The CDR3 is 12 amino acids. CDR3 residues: CASSLAVDTQYF. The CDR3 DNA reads TGTGCCAGCAGCCTCGCTGTAGATACGCAGTATTTT.

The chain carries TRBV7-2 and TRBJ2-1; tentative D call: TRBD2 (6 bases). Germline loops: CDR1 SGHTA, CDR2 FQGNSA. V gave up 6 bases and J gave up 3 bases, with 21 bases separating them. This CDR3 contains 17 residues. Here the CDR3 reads CASRYGASGQNYNEQFF. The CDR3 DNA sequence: TGTGCCAGCAGGTACGGGGCGAGCGGGCAAAACTACAATGAGCAGTTCTTC.

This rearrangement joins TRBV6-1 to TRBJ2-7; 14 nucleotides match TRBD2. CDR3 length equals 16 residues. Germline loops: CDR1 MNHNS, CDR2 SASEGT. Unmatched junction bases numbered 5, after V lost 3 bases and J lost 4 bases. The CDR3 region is CASSDPRTSGRYEQYF. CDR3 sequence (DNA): TGTGCCAGCAGTGATCCCCGGACTAGCGGGAGGTACGAGCAGTACTTC.

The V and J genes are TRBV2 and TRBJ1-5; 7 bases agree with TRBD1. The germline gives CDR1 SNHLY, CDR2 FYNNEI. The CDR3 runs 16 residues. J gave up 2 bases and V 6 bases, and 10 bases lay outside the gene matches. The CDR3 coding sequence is TGTGCCAGCAGCCGTAGGTCAGGGGGAGGCAATCAGCCCCAGCATTTT. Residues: CASSRRSGGGNQPQHF.

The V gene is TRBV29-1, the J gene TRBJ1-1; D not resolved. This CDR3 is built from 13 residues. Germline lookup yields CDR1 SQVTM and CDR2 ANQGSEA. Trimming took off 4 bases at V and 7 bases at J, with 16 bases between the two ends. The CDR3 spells CSVVEPPEVEAFF. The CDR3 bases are TGCAGCGTTGTCGAGCCCCCCGAAGTTGAAGCTTTCTTT.

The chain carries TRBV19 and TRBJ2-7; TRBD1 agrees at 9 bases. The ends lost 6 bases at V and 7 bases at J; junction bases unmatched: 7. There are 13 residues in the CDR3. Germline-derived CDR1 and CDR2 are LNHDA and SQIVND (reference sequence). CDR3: CASSTQGAGEQYF. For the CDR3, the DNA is TGTGCCAGTAGCACACAGGGGGCGGGGGAGCAGTACTTC. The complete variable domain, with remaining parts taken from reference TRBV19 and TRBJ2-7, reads DGGITQSPKYLFRKEGQNVTLSCEQNLNHDAMYWYRQDPGQGLRLIYYSQIVNDFQKGDIAEGYSVSREKKESFPLTVTSAQKNPTAFYLCASSTQGAGEQYFGPGTRLTVT.

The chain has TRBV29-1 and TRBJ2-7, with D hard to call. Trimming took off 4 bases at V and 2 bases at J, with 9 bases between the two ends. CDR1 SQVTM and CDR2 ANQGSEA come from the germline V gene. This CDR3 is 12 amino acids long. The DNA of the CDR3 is TGCAGCGTTGCGTACCAGGCCTACGAGCAGTACTTC. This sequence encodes CSVAYQAYEQYF.

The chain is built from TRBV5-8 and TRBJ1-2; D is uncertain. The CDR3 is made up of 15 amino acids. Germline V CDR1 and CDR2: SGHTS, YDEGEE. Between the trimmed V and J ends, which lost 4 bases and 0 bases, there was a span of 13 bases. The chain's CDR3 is CASSPTETANYGYTF. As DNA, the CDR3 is TGTGCCAGCAGCCCGACTGAAACTGCTAACTATGGCTACACCTTC.

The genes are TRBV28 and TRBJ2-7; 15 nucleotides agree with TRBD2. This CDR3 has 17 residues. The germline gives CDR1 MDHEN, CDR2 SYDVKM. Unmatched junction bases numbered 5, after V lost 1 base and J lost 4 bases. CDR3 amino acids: CASSLSGLAGGKYEQYF. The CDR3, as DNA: TGTGCCAGCAGTTTATCGGGACTAGCGGGAGGAAAGTACGAGCAGTACTTC.

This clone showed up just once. The CDR3 reads CASSVGGNTQETQYF. Written as DNA, the CDR3 is TGTGCCAGCAGCGTAGGTGGGAACACACAAGAGACCCAGTACTTC. This chain links TRBV9 with TRBJ2-5, with no clear D. The V gene's germline CDR1 is SGDLS and CDR2 YYNGEE. The CDR3 loop spans 15 amino acids. V was trimmed by 0 bases and J by 2 bases, leaving 11 bases between them.

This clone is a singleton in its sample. The CDR3 nucleotides read TGTGCCACCAGTGATTTAGGGACAGGAGAAGCTTTCTTT. Amino acids: CATSDLGTGEAFF. J is TRBJ1-1 and V is TRBV24-1, with TRBD1 matching 8 bases. Per the germline V gene, CDR1 is KGHDR and CDR2 is SFDVKD. V dropped 1 base and J dropped 8; count of bases not matched to a gene: 2. This CDR3 region has 13 residues.

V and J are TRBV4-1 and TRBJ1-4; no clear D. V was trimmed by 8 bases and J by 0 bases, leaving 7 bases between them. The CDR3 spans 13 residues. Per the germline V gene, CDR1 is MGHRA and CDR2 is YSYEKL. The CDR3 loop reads CASQVATNEKLFF. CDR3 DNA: TGCGCCAGCCAAGTCGCAACTAATGAAAAACTGTTTTTT.

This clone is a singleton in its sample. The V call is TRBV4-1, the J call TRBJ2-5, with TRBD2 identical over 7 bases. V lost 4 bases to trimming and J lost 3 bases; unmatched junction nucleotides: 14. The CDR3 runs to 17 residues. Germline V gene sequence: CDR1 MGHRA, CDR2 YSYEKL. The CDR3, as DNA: TGCGCCAGCAGCCCCTACCTGGGGCGGGAGTTGGAAGAGACCCAGTACTTC. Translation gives CASSPYLGRELEETQYF.

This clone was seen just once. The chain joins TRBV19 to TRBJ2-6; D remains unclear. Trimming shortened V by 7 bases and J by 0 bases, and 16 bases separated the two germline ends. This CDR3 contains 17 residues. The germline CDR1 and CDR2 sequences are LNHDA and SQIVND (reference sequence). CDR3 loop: CASKSGGRVSGANVLTF. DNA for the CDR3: TGTGCCAGTAAAAGTGGTGGTCGAGTCTCTGGGGCCAACGTCCTGACTTTC.

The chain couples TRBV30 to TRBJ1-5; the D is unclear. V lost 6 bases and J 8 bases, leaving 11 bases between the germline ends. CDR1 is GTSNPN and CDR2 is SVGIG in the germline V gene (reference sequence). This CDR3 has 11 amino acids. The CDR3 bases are TGTGCCTGCGGCGGGATAGAGCCCCAGCATTTT. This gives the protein CACGGIEPQHF.

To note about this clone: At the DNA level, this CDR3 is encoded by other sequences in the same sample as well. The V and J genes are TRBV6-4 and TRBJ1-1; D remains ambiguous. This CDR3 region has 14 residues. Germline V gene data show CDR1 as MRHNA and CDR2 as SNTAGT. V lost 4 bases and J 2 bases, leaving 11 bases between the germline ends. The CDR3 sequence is CASSASPGNTEAFF. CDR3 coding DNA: TGTGCCAGCAGTGCCTCCCCGGGTAACACTGAAGCTTTCTTT.

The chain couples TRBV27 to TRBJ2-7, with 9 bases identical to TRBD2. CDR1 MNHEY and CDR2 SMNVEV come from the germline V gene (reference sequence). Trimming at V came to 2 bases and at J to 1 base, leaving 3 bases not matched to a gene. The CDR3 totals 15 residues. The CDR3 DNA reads TGTGCCAGCAGTTTAGCGGGGGGGGGATCCTACGAGCAGTACTTC. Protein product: CASSLAGGGSYEQYF.

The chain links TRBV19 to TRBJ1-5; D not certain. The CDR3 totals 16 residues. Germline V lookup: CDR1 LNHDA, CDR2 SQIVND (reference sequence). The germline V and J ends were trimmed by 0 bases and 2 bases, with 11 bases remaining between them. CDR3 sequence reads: CASSIDARAGNQPQHF. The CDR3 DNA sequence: TGTGCCAGTAGTATAGACGCTCGGGCAGGCAATCAGCCCCAGCATTTT.

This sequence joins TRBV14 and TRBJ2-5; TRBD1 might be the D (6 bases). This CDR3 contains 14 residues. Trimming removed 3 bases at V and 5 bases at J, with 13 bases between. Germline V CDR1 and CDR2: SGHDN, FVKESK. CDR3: CASSQGTPPETQYF. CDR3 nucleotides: TGTGCCAGCAGCCAGGGGACACCCCCGGAGACCCAGTACTTC.

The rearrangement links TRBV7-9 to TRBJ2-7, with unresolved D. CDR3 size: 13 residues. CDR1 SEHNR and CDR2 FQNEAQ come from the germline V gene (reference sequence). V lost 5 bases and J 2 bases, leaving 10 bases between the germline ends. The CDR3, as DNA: TGTGCCAGCAGCCCACGGACCGCCTACGAGCAGTACGTC. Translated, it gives CASSPRTAYEQYV.

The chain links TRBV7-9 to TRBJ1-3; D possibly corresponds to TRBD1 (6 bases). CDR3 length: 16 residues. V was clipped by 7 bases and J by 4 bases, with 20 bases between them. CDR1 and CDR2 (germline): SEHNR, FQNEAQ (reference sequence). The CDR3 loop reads CASTIQAGVEGNTIYF. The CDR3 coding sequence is TGTGCCAGCACCATACAAGCAGGGGTGGAAGGAAACACCATATATTTT.

The CDR3 DNA reads TGTGCCAGTAATAGTCACGCCGGAGGAACTCAGCCCCAGCATTTT. Translated: CASNSHAGGTQPQHF. The gene calls are TRBV19 and TRBJ1-5; D is ambiguous. The V gene's germline CDR1 is LNHDA and CDR2 SQIVND (reference sequence). The V and J ends lost 7 bases and 6 bases respectively, with 19 bases between them. The CDR3 runs to 15 residues.

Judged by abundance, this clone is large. In DNA form, the CDR3 reads TGTGCCAGCAGCCAGGACAGCTACGAGCAGTACTTC. Translated, it gives CASSQDSYEQYF. The chain is built from TRBV4-2 and TRBJ2-7, with D maybe TRBD1 (6 bases). Per the germline V gene, CDR1 is LGHNA and CDR2 is YNFKEQ. Trimming removed 3 bases from V and 3 bases from J, with 6 bases in between. There are 12 residues in the CDR3.

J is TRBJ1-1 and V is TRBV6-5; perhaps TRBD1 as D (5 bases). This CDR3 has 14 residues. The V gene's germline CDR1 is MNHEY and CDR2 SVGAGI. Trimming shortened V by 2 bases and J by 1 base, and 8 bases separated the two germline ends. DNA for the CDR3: TGTGCCAGCAGTTACGTGGGGGAGAACACTGAAGCTTTCTTT. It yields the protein CASSYVGENTEAFF.

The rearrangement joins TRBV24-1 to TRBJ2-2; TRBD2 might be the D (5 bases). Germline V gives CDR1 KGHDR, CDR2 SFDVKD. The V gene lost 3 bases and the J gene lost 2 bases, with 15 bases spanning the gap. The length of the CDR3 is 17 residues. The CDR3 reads CATSDRFGRENTGELFF. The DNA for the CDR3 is TGTGCCACCAGTGATAGATTTGGACGGGAAAACACCGGGGAGCTGTTTTTT.

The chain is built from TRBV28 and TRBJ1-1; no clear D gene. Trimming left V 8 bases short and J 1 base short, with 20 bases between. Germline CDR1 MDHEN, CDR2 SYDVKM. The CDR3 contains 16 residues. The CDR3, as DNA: TGTGCCAGCGGCCCGCCGGGCAGATCAAAGAACACTGAAGCTTTCTTT. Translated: CASGPPGRSKNTEAFF.

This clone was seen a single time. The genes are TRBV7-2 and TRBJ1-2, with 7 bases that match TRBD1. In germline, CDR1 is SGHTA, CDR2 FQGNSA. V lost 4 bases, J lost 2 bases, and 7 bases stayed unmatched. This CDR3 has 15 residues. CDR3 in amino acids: CASSSGQVENYGYTF. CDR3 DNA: TGTGCCAGCAGCTCAGGACAGGTGGAAAACTATGGCTACACCTTC.

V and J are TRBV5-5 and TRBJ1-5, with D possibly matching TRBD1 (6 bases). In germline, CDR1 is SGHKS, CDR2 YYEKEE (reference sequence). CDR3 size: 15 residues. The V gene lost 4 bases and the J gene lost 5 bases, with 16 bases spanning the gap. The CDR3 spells CASSPGTGMDQPQHF. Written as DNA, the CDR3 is TGTGCCAGCAGCCCGGGCACAGGGATGGATCAGCCCCAGCATTTT. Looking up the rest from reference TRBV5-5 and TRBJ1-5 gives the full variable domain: DAGVTQSPTHLIKTRGQQVTLRCSPISGHKSVSWYQQVLGQGPQFIFQYYEKEERGRGNFPDRFSARQFPNYSSELNVNALLLGDSALYLCASSPGTGMDQPQHFGDGTRLSIL.